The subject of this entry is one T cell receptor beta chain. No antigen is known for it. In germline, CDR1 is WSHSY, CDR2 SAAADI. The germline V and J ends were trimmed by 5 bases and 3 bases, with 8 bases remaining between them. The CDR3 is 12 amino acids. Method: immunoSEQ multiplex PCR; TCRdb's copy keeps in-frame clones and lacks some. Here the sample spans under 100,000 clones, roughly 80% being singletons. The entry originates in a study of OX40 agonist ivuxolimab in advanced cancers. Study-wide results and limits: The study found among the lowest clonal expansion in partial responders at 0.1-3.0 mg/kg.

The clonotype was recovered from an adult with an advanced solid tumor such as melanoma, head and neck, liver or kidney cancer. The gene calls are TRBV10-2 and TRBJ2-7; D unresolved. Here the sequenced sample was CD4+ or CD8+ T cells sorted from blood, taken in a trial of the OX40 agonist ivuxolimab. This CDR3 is CASSLSSYEQYF. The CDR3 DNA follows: TGCGCCAGCAGTCTTTCCAGCTACGAGCAGTACTTC.